This TCR beta chain was recovered during a study of cytomegalovirus exposure and HLA in healthy donors. 60 Vbeta and 13 Jbeta primers were used in PCR. As handled by the study authors: The authors later counted roughly 87 million unique TCR beta chains, roughly 11 million of them shared. Sequencing was performed with immunoSEQ multiplex PCR; in TCRdb, only in-frame clones are kept and a portion is missing. Clone size and V and J calls were adopted from that table, with D and trimming inferred from the DNA. This sample contains approximately 37,000 clones. Regarding the study as a whole: Published work reported that the classifier diagnosed cytomegalovirus status with high specificity and sensitivity.

A word on this clone: As yet, its antigen is unknown.

Trimming stripped 7 bases from V and 3 bases from J, with 19 bases between. Looked up from germline, CDR1 is LNHDA and CDR2 is SQIVND (reference sequence). This CDR3 contains 16 residues. The rearrangement joins TRBV19 to TRBJ1-5; D not certain. The specimen sequenced was PBMCs. The TCR was taken from a male donor in good health and CMV-seronegative. CDR3 region: CASIISSIAINQPQHF. The CDR3 DNA sequence: TGTGCCAGTATAATATCGAGCATAGCGATCAATCAGCCCCAGCATTTT.